Each of the 13 T cell receptor beta chains below was sequenced from the same sample in a study of T cells in women clearing cervical HPV infection. Clones were read by immunoSEQ multiplex PCR, and TCRdb kept only the in-frame ones, dropping some. The table gives approximately 18,000 clones; the top ten clones make up approximately 12% of it. Input material: blood buffy coat. The receptor source for this set is a woman between 18 and 70 years old with a cervical HPV16 infection that either progressed to CIN3+ or cleared (not recorded which).

Notes on this clone: The CDR3 end falls 3 residues outside the read, so it is completed with the germline J gene. The J gene is TRBJ2-3, the V gene TRBV5-1; 11 nucleotides agree with TRBD1. Germline CDR1 reads SGHRS; CDR2 reads YFSETQ. The V and J ends lost 4 bases and 1 base, in that order; junction bases with no gene match: 8. The CDR3 extends over 17 amino acids. The part of the CDR3 DNA that was read is TGCGCCAGCAGCCCCCGGACAGGGGGCGTGGGCACAGATACG. Its protein is CASSPRTGGVGTDT. The entire CDR3 protein is CASSPRTGGVGTDTQYF.

About this clone: The sequence runs out 3 residues before the end of the CDR3; the remainder is reconstructed from the germline J gene. The chain joins TRBV5-1 to TRBJ2-3, with 8 bases matching TRBD1. CDR3 length: 15 amino acids. The junction had 10 bases not matched to a gene; V was cut back by 5 bases and J by 5 bases. Germline CDR1 reads SGHRS; CDR2 reads YFSETQ. The sequenced CDR3 bases are TGCGCCAGCAGACCCAGACAGGGGCAGGGAGATACG. This gives the protein CASRPRQGQGDT. The full CDR3 sequence reads CASRPRQGQGDTQYF.

Concerning this clone: The read gets to within 3 residues of the CDR3 end, and the germline J gene fills in the rest. This chain links TRBV10-1 with TRBJ2-2, with D unresolved. Trimming removed 7 bases from V and 0 bases from J, with 15 bases in between. CDR1 WNHNN and CDR2 SYGVQD come from the germline V gene (reference sequence). This CDR3 is 16 amino acids long. The covered CDR3 bases are TGCGCCAGCATGTATCAGGTCTTCGCGAACACCGGGGAG. This codes for CASMYQVFANTGE. The full CDR3 is CASMYQVFANTGELFF.

As to this clone: The read ends 3 residues early relative to the CDR3; the germline J gene fills the gap. The chain recombines TRBV2 with TRBJ2-3, with D tentatively TRBD2 (7 bases). V was trimmed by 7 bases and J by 0 bases, leaving 20 bases between them. This CDR3 has 17 residues. CDR1 SNHLY and CDR2 FYNNEI come from the germline V gene. Partial CDR3 DNA: TGTGCCAGCAAGATCTGGGGGGGCGATACTAGCACAGATACG. This gives the protein CASKIWGGDTSTDT. In full, the CDR3 reads CASKIWGGDTSTDTQYF.

Points on this clone: The CDR3 is cut off 3 residues early in the read; its end comes from the germline J gene. The genes are TRBV2 and TRBJ2-7; D remains unclear. The CDR3 covers 14 residues. The V end was cut by 5 bases, the J end by 0 bases, with 11 bases between. Germline loops: CDR1 SNHLY, CDR2 FYNNEI. The part of the CDR3 DNA that was read is TGTGCCAGCAGTTACCGACCTAGCTCCTACGAG. It codes for CASSYRPSSYE. Given in full, the CDR3 is CASSYRPSSYEQYF.

In the case of this clone: The read is 3 residues too short to cover the CDR3 end, so that end is filled in from the germline J gene. This chain uses TRBV19 with TRBJ1-6, with D perhaps matching TRBD1 (6 bases). The germline CDR1 and CDR2 sequences are LNHDA and SQIVND (reference sequence). The CDR3 extends over 14 amino acids. Deletions cut 5 bases from V and 12 bases from J, with 17 bases between. The DNA read from the CDR3 is TGTGCCAGTAGTCCCCCAAGGGGGGGGTTACCC. It codes for CASSPPRGGLP. In full, the CDR3 reads CASSPPRGGLPLHF. The variable domain in full, with the rest retrieved from reference TRBV19 and TRBJ1-6, is DGGITQSPKYLFRKEGQNVTLSCEQNLNHDAMYWYRQDPGQGLRLIYYSQIVNDFQKGDIAEGYSVSREKKESFPLTVTSAQKNPTAFYLCASSPPRGGLPLHFGNGTRLTVT.

As concerns this clone: The read falls 3 residues short of the CDR3 end, and the missing part is taken from the germline J gene. This rearrangement joins TRBV12-3 or TRBV12-4 to TRBJ1-2, with 9 bases matching TRBD1. This CDR3 region has 14 residues. The part of the CDR3 DNA that was read is TGTGCCAGCAGTCACCGGGACAGGGTCAAGGGC. Translation: CASSHRDRVKG. In full, the CDR3 is CASSHRDRVKGYTF.

Points on this clone: Read sequence stops 3 residues before the CDR3 end, and the germline J gene provides the missing end. V gene TRBV19 combines with J gene TRBJ1-6; 8 bases are shared with TRBD1. The CDR3 has 14 residues. Trimming took 9 bases from V and 9 from J; bases not matched to a gene: 10. Germline lookup yields CDR1 LNHDA and CDR2 SQIVND (reference sequence). This CDR3 is CASSDRGSSSPLHF. The DNA read from the CDR3 is TGTGCCAGCTCCGACAGGGGTTCTAGTTCACCC.

Details on this clone: Relative to the germline gene, one junction end is altered; a read error may explain this. The CDR3 end lies 3 residues beyond the end of the read and is filled in from the germline J gene. The rearrangement joins TRBV28 to TRBJ2-2, with TRBD2 identical over 7 bases. CDR3 length: 15 residues. The germline CDR1 and CDR2 sequences are MDHEN and SYDVKM. CDR3 bases read: TGTGCCAACAGTTTGGGGGGGGTGAACACCGGGGAG. This codes for CANSLGGVNTGE. The entire CDR3 is CANSLGGVNTGELFF.

This clone shows up as medium-sized by frequency. The read terminates 3 residues before the CDR3 end, so the remaining end is supplied by the germline J gene. The rearrangement joins TRBV24-1 to TRBJ2-2; D is perhaps TRBD2 (7 bases). From germline, CDR1 is KGHDR and CDR2 SFDVKD. Trimming cost V 0 bases and J 5 bases, with 12 bases left between them. This CDR3 is built from 16 residues. CDR3 bases read: TGTGCCACCAGTGATTTGGAGGGAGGGGGAACCGGGGAG. It specifies CATSDLEGGGTGE. The whole CDR3 protein reads CATSDLEGGGTGELFF.

As concerns this clone: The read ends 3 residues before the CDR3 terminus; that terminus is restored from the germline J gene. The chain is built from TRBV7-9 and TRBJ1-2, with D possibly being TRBD1 (5 bases). Germline V lookup: CDR1 SEHNR, CDR2 FQNEAQ (reference sequence). CDR3 length equals 12 residues. V gave up 1 base and J gave up 6 bases, with 6 bases separating them. This chain's CDR3 is CASSLGGDGYTF. The part of the CDR3 DNA that was read is TGTGCCAGCAGCTTAGGAGGGGATGGC.

A word on this clone: The CDR3 is cut off 3 residues early in the read; its end comes from the germline J gene. The chain uses TRBV5-1 and TRBJ2-3; 11 bases are shared with TRBD1. Germline CDR1 reads SGHRS; CDR2 reads YFSETQ. CDR3 size: 16 residues. V trimming: 2 bases; J trimming: 5 bases; junction bases outside the gene matches: 7. CDR3 DNA (partial): TGCGCCAGCAGCTTTTCGGGACAGGGGGTAGGAGATACG. Its protein is CASSFSGQGVGDT. The full CDR3 reads CASSFSGQGVGDTQYF.

As to this clone: The read comes to an end 3 residues before the CDR3 does, leaving the germline J gene to fill in the end. The same CDR3 arises from other DNA sequences in this sample as well. The chain carries TRBV5-1 and TRBJ1-6, with D possibly TRBD1 on 6 matching bases. Germline CDR1 SGHRS, CDR2 YFSETQ. Trimming removed 0 bases at V and 5 bases at J, with 9 bases between. This CDR3 is built from 15 residues. The CDR3 region is CASSLDRADNSPLHF. The part of the CDR3 DNA that was read is TGCGCCAGCAGCTTGGACAGGGCCGATAATTCACCC.